A selection of T cell receptor beta chains follows, all from one sample in a study of T cells in narcolepsy. Sequenced by immunoSEQ multiplex PCR; TCRdb stores in-frame clones only, minus some. The table lists tens of thousands of clones, around four fifths of them singletons. The sequenced sample consisted of memory (CD45RA-) CD4+ T cells from blood. These receptors were obtained from a human donor in good health. CDR3s include the opening cysteine and the closing phenylalanine or tryptophan. A D gene is named only where the DNA matches it firmly. Where a row states a size, it is once, few, many or the class of an expanded clone; other rows omit it.

CDR3nt,CDR3aa,v_gene,j_gene,len,abundance,d_gene
TGTGCCAGCAGCCCCGGACAGGGGAGAACTTCACCCCTCCACTTT,CASSPGQGRTSPLHF,TRBV5-4,TRBJ1-6,15,.,TRBD1
TGTGCCAGCTCACCAACCTCGGGACAGGGTTTATATGGCTACACCTTC,CASSPTSGQGLYGYTF,TRBV18,TRBJ1-2,16,.,TRBD1
TGTGCCAGCTCACCGAACGCGGGGGGCGGGGAGACCCAGTACTTC,CASSPNAGGGETQYF,TRBV18,TRBJ2-5,15,.,TRBD2
TGTGCCAGCCCGTCCGACCCCTCATCGAGCTCCTACAATGAGCAGTTCTTC,CASPSDPSSSSYNEQFF,TRBV27,TRBJ2-1,17,.,.
TGTGCCAGCAGTGGGTTCGGGGCAGGCAATCAGCCCCAGCATTTT,CASSGFGAGNQPQHF,TRBV28,TRBJ1-5,15,.,.
TGTGCCAGCAGCCCGACGGACAGGGAGTGGATTGGCTACACCTTC,CASSPTDREWIGYTF,TRBV5-4,TRBJ1-2,15,.,TRBD1
TGCGCCAGCAGCTTGGGCCTGGGACAGAGCAATCAGCCCCAGCATTTT,CASSLGLGQSNQPQHF,TRBV5-1,TRBJ1-5,16,.,TRBD1
TGTGCCAGTAGTATTATCAGGGCTGGGGCCAACGTCCTGACTTTC,CASSIIRAGANVLTF,TRBV19,TRBJ2-6,15,once,.
TGTGCCAGCAGCTTTGGGACAGGGATAAGCAATCAGCCCCAGCATTTT,CASSFGTGISNQPQHF,TRBV5-7,TRBJ1-5,16,.,TRBD1
TGTGCCGGGAAGGGGGGGCAGGGGGAGACCCAGTACTTC,CAGKGGQGETQYF,TRBV30,TRBJ2-5,13,.,.
TGTGCCAGCAGGGACAGGAACACCGGGGAGCTGTTTTTT,CASRDRNTGELFF,TRBV6-5,TRBJ2-2,13,.,.
TGTGCCAGCAGCTTAAGGGTACTACCCACAGATACGCAGTATTTT,CASSLRVLPTDTQYF,TRBV5-8,TRBJ2-3,15,.,.
TGTGCCAACAGTCCTACAGGGGTGGTAAACATTCAGTACTTC,CANSPTGVVNIQYF,TRBV28,TRBJ2-4,14,.,TRBD1
TGTGCCAGCAGCCATGGGACAGGGGCAGAGGAGACCCAGTACTTC,CASSHGTGAEETQYF,TRBV11-3,TRBJ2-5,15,.,TRBD1
TGTGCCAGCAGTTTACAGCGGGGGGGGCTAGAGACCCAGTACTTC,CASSLQRGGLETQYF,TRBV28,TRBJ2-5,15,.,TRBD2
TGTGCCAGTTCCCCAAATGGGGCAGGGGGTTTTATAAGGGGCACTGAAGCTTTCTTT,CASSPNGAGGFIRGTEAFF,TRBV18,TRBJ1-1,19,.,TRBD1
TGTGCCAGCAGCGGCAAAGTCAGGGTCTCTGGAAACACCATATATTTT,CASSGKVRVSGNTIYF,TRBV7-9,TRBJ1-3,16,.,.
TGTGCCGGGAGCCAAGACAATCAGCCCCAGCATTTT,CAGSQDNQPQHF,TRBV2,TRBJ1-5,12,once,.
TGTGCCAGCAGTGAAAGGGGGTCTCTCGGAGGAGCTTTCTTT,CASSERGSLGGAFF,TRBV2,TRBJ1-1,14,.,.
TGTGCCAGCAGTTTATTGGGGGGCGCCTACGAGCAGTACTTC,CASSLLGGAYEQYF,TRBV28,TRBJ2-7,14,.,.
TGCAGCGTTGCCATCCGACACCCTAAGAACACAGATACGCAGTATTTT,CSVAIRHPKNTDTQYF,TRBV29-1,TRBJ2-3,16,.,.
TGTGCCAGCAGTTACGGGTGGAATCAGCCCCAGCATTTT,CASSYGWNQPQHF,TRBV6-6,TRBJ1-5,13,.,.
TGTGCCAGCAGTTCCCCCGGGACAGGGGTCTACGAGCAGTACTTC,CASSSPGTGVYEQYF,TRBV6-6,TRBJ2-7,15,.,TRBD1